This note documents a single TCR beta chain sequence. Profiling relied on immunoSEQ multiplex PCR, and the TCRdb table lists in-frame clones only, not all of them. The sample includes about 99,000 clones, around 89% of them seen just once. The CDR3 is 15 residues long. Trimming cost V 4 bases and J 4 bases; bases outside gene matches: 6. Germline assignment: CDR1 SGHVS and CDR2 FNYEAQ. The sample comes from a study of control samples from healthy donors and cancer patients. This receptor was identified in a man aged 60 to 69 with lung cancer. The chain joins TRBV7-6 to TRBJ2-2; 7 bases agree with TRBD1. Specimen: PBMCs. The CDR3 loop is CASSSQGMGTGELFF. The DNA for the CDR3 is TGTGCCAGCAGCTCACAGGGGATGGGCACCGGGGAGCTGTTTTTT. Combining the CDR3 with reference TRBV7-6 and TRBJ2-2 gives the whole variable domain GAGVSQSPRYKVTKRGQDVALRCDPISGHVSLYWYRQALGQGPEFLTYFNYEAQQDKSGLPNDRFSAERPEGSISTLTIQRTEQRDSAMYRCASSSQGMGTGELFFGEGSRLTVL.